Listed below are T cell receptor beta chains from one sample, sequenced in a study of cytomegalovirus exposure and HLA in healthy donors. Profiled with immunoSEQ multiplex PCR; TCRdb holds only in-frame clones, not every one. The sample lists 150,000 to 200,000 clones, 65% to 90% occurring once. The specimen sequenced was PBMCs. These receptors were collected from a woman between 18 and 29 years old in good health and CMV-seronegative. The CDR3 runs from the conserved cysteine through the conserved F or W. A D gene is named only where the DNA matches it firmly. Not all rows give a size; the values are once, few, many and, for expanded clones, a class.

j_call v_call d_call clone_size cdr3_aa cdr3_nt
TRBJ1-1 TRBV29-1 NA NA CSVGRTFVTEAFF TGCAGCGTCGGGCGGACTTTCGTCACTGAAGCTTTCTTT
TRBJ2-3 TRBV19 TRBD1 NA CATGQGAADTQYF TGTGCCACCGGACAGGGGGCCGCAGATACGCAGTATTTT
TRBJ1-5 TRBV6-1 NA NA CASSEGASTYSNQPQHF TGTGCCAGCAGTGAAGGGGCTTCGACCTATAGCAATCAGCCCCAGCATTTT
TRBJ2-6 TRBV5-1 NA NA CASSLLRRQSSGANVLTF TGCGCCAGCAGCTTACTGAGGCGCCAGAGCTCTGGGGCCAACGTCCTGACTTTC
TRBJ2-1 TRBV5-6 TRBD2 NA CASSLGLAGYNEQFF TGTGCCAGCAGCTTAGGACTAGCGGGGTACAATGAGCAGTTCTTC
TRBJ2-1 TRBV14 NA once CASNRGLSSYNEQFF TGTGCCAGCAATCGGGGTCTGAGCTCCTACAATGAGCAGTTCTTC
TRBJ1-2 TRBV2 TRBD1 NA CASSQRTGRKVDTF TGTGCCAGCAGTCAACGGACAGGGAGGAAGGTTGACACCTTC
TRBJ2-7 TRBV7-8 TRBD2 NA CASSARRVGGSFYEQYF TGTGCCAGCAGCGCCCGAAGGGTTGGCGGGAGTTTTTACGAGCAGTACTTC
TRBJ2-1 TRBV2 NA NA CASTTMPGLQSSYNEQFF TGTGCCAGCACGACGATGCCGGGACTTCAGAGCTCCTACAATGAGCAGTTCTTC
TRBJ1-1 TRBV2 NA NA CASTPQGSYTEAFF TGTGCCAGCACCCCCCAGGGGTCGTATACTGAAGCTTTCTTT
TRBJ2-2 TRBV5-7 NA NA CASSWGNRVPTGELFF TGTGCCAGCAGCTGGGGGAACAGGGTGCCCACCGGGGAGCTGTTTTTT
TRBJ2-7 TRBV7-2 NA NA CASSLGPGSYEQYF TGTGCCAGCAGCTTAGGGCCAGGGTCCTACGAGCAGTACTTC
TRBJ2-7 TRBV28 TRBD2 NA CASSGLAGPSYEQYF TGTGCCAGCAGTGGACTAGCGGGACCCTCCTACGAGCAGTACTTC
TRBJ1-6 TRBV11-1 TRBD1 NA CASSFTADRGISTLHF TGTGCCAGCAGCTTCACGGCGGACAGGGGGATTTCGACCCTCCACTTT